This TCR beta chain was recorded in a study of T cell repertoires in cytomegalovirus infection. Study information: Shared public TCR beta signatures pointed to both CMV infection and a matching HLA type.

This clonotype was detected ten times or more. TCRdb used MiXCR to reprocess the reads, holding one entry per CDR3 protein. The sample yields 150,000 to 200,000 distinct CDR3 sequences, about an eighth seen once. The length of the CDR3 is 15 residues. Trimming cost V 0 bases and J 5 bases, with 14 bases left between them. Germline V gene sequence: CDR1 MGHRA, CDR2 YSYEKL. The source is a human donor in good health (CMV status not recorded). Some clones in this sample may be carry-over from other donors' samples. The chain is built from TRBV4-1 and TRBJ2-7; no reliable D call. Sequenced: PBMCs. The CDR3 sequence is CASSQDIGEGNEQYF. The CDR3 nucleotides read TGCGCCAGCAGCCAAGATATCGGAGAAGGTAACGAGCAGTACTTC.